The 5 T cell receptor beta chains listed next were all sequenced from one sample in a study of shared clonotypes between healthy human individuals. TCRdb's copy holds only in-frame clones and misses some; the assay was immunoSEQ multiplex PCR. The repertoire holds millions of clones, 85% to 95% seen once, with about 1.5% in the top ten. CD45RO-negative, CCR7-positively selected cells formed the naive CD8 fraction, excluding terminally differentiated effector memory CD45RA+ cells. Sample: naive CD8+ T cells from PBMCs. Receptors originate from a man aged 18 to 35 in good health. Some clones in this sample may be carry-over from other donors' samples.

This rearrangement joins TRBV5-6 to TRBJ2-7, with D possibly called TRBD1 or TRBD2 (5 bases each). Trimming took off 4 bases at V and 5 bases at J, with 19 bases between the two ends. The germline V gene encodes CDR1 SGHDT and CDR2 YYEEEE. The CDR3 extends over 15 amino acids. The CDR3 sequence is CASSTGTGAVHEQYF. The CDR3 nucleotides read TGTGCCAGCAGCACCGGGACCGGGGCCGTTCACGAGCAGTACTTC.

The chain employs TRBV6-1 and TRBJ2-7; TRBD1 aligns across 8 bases. The V segment lost 7 bases and the J segment 2 bases; nucleotides outside the gene matches: 7. Germline CDR1 and CDR2: MNHNS and SASEGT. CDR3 length: 14 residues. The CDR3 spells CASKQTGATYEQYF. The CDR3 DNA reads as TGTGCCAGCAAACAGACAGGGGCAACCTACGAGCAGTACTTC.

The chain combines TRBV30 with TRBJ2-1; D perhaps matches TRBD1 (5 bases). CDR1 is GTSNPN, CDR2 SVGIG, per germline (reference sequence). Trimming removed 3 bases from V and 6 bases from J, with 6 bases in between. The CDR3 is 11 amino acids. The chain's CDR3 is CAWRQGNEQFF. The DNA for the CDR3 is TGTGCCTGGAGGCAGGGCAATGAGCAGTTCTTC.

The chain uses TRBV11-1 and TRBJ1-2, with D possibly matching TRBD1 (5 bases). From germline, CDR1 is SGHAT and CDR2 FQDESV (reference sequence). The CDR3 is 13 amino acids. The V and J ends lost 5 bases and 3 bases respectively, with 10 bases between them. The CDR3 DNA reads TGTGCCAGCAGCGCAGGGTTGGACTATGGCTACACCTTC. Translating it yields CASSAGLDYGYTF.

The chain combines TRBV27 with TRBJ1-3; TRBD1 is a possible D gene (6 bases). Germline V gene lookup returns CDR1 MNHEY and CDR2 SMNVEV (reference sequence). This CDR3 comprises 16 residues. V was clipped by 2 bases and J by 0 bases, with 11 bases between them. CDR3 amino acids: CASSLAGDISGNTIYF. DNA of the CDR3: TGTGCCAGCAGTTTAGCCGGGGACATCTCTGGAAACACCATATATTTT.